Listed below are T cell receptor beta chains from one sample, sequenced in a study of vaccination and CD4 T cells after COVID-19. TCRdb called the PCR reads again in MiXCR, with one record for every CDR3 protein. The table lists 12,000 or so distinct CDR3 sequences, roughly three fifths of them singletons. No cognate antigen is known for these TCRs. Input material: CD4+ T cells from blood, cultured in vitro. These receptors originate from a human donor who had recovered from COVID-19. The conserved cysteine and the conserved F or W are not part of the CDR3 here. The order of the fields is V gene, D gene, clone size, CDR3 length, J gene, CDR3 protein. The D gene is left open where the match is weak. Rows give clone size only sometimes, using once, few, many, or a class for an expanded clone.

TRBV5-6,-,-,13,TRBJ2-4,ASSYTGNKANIQY
TRBV20-1,-,-,11,TRBJ2-5,SANSDIQETQY
TRBV7-9,-,few,11,TRBJ1-1,ASSLTGREGAF
TRBV20-1,-,-,14,TRBJ2-7,SARRPFLGLIYEQY
TRBV29-1,-,-,10,TRBJ2-7,SVGFSAYEQY
TRBV6-2/TRBV6-3,TRBD2,-,13,TRBJ2-3,ASSYPREGADTQY
TRBV10-1,-,-,13,TRBJ2-7,ASSDTGVPSYEQY
TRBV10-3,TRBD1,-,13,TRBJ1-2,AISESGTANPYYT
TRBV7-2,-,few,12,TRBJ2-3,ASSLASRTDTQY
TRBV20-1,-,-,12,TRBJ2-4,SARDPTLRDIQY
TRBV21-1,-,-,12,TRBJ2-3,ASSPGQGTDTQY
TRBV4-3,-,few,15,TRBJ2-2,ASSQAAGSLSTGELF